This TCR beta chain was recorded in a study of T cell repertoires in cytomegalovirus infection. Points from the study as a whole: CMV carriers having the relevant HLA were flagged by cumulative public TCR beta family frequency. Across the ex vivo response, the dominant clonotypes were HLA-C-restricted CMV-specific TCR beta clonotypes.

Trimming cost V 5 bases and J 5 bases; bases outside gene matches: 4. Germline V gene lookup returns CDR1 SGHVS and CDR2 FQNEAQ. This CDR3 comprises 14 residues. TCRdb recomputed calls from the reads with MiXCR, one row per CDR3 protein. The sample shows approximately 150,000 distinct CDR3 sequences, about 6.5% of them seen only once. This clonotype was counted at least ten times. What it binds is unknown. This rearrangement joins TRBV7-8 to TRBJ1-1; 11 bases fit TRBD1. The TCR sequence derives from a human donor in good health (CMV status not recorded). Some clones in this sample may be carry-over from other donors' samples. Source material: PBMCs. CDR3 region: CASSKGQGGTEAFF. CDR3 sequence (DNA): TGTGCCAGCAGCAAGGGACAGGGGGGGACTGAAGCTTTCTTT.